The 3 T cell receptor beta chains below come from one sample, sequenced in a study of blood T cells in healthy people across ages. A second PCR of about 6 to 12 cycles used a sample-barcoded 5' primer and a J-beta primer mix. TCRdb fed the 5' RACE reads into MiXCR, producing one record per CDR3 protein. This table holds fewer than 700,000 distinct CDR3 sequences, around 41% found once. The material sequenced was blood. The receptors derive from a man aged 80 or over in good health.

This clonotype was counted a few times. CDR3 sequence (DNA): TGTGCCAGCACCCCGGGCTACACGAATGAGCAGTTCTTC. Amino acids: CASTPGYTNEQFF. This chain uses TRBV27 with TRBJ2-1; no clear D. The CDR3 contains 13 residues. Trimming left V 7 bases short and J 7 bases short, with 14 bases between. Germline V gene lookup returns CDR1 MNHEY and CDR2 SMNVEV (reference sequence).

This clonotype was seen once. The V call is TRBV20-1, the J call TRBJ2-1, with D possibly matching TRBD2 (6 bases). Trimming removed 6 bases at V and 2 bases at J, with 8 bases between. The germline V gene encodes CDR1 DFQATT and CDR2 SNEGSKA (reference sequence). This CDR3 has 12 amino acids. The CDR3 loop is CSAQRAYNEQFF. The CDR3 DNA reads as TGCAGTGCCCAGCGGGCCTACAATGAGCAGTTCTTC.

CDR3 loop: CANIQGSPEAFF. In DNA form, the CDR3 reads TGCGCCAATATACAGGGGAGCCCTGAAGCTTTCTTT. This sequence joins TRBV23-1 and TRBJ1-1; the match to TRBD1 covers 7 bases. TRBV23-1 qualifies as an ORF whose function is uncertain. J was trimmed by 6 bases and V by 10 bases; bases with no gene match: 8. This CDR3 spans 12 amino acids.